The 4 T cell receptor beta chains given below trace back to one sample, sequenced in a study of T cell responses to AZD1222 COVID-19 vaccine. Only in-frame clones appear in the TCRdb table, and some are missing; sequencing was by immunoSEQ multiplex PCR. The table shows some 140,000 clones, with approximately 90% occurring only once. The sample was peripheral blood, taken on day 0 of AZD1222 vaccination. The receptors derive from an adult in good health.

The chain joins TRBV6-5 to TRBJ1-1; 7 bases fit TRBD1. V gave up 9 bases and J gave up 3 bases; unmatched junction bases: 10. This CDR3 is 14 amino acids long. Germline loops: CDR1 MNHEY, CDR2 SVGAGI. This CDR3 reads CASSSDRADTEAFF. The CDR3 DNA sequence: TGTGCCAGTTCCTCCGACAGGGCAGACACTGAAGCTTTCTTT.

The chain links TRBV6-1 to TRBJ1-3; D unclear. The length of the CDR3 is 16 residues. Trimming shortened V by 2 bases and J by 4 bases, and 15 bases separated the two germline ends. The germline V gene has CDR1 MNHNS and CDR2 SASEGT. The CDR3 spells CASSEWESQSGNTIYF. DNA of the CDR3: TGTGCCAGCAGTGAATGGGAGTCCCAATCCGGAAACACCATATATTTT.

V is TRBV9 and J is TRBJ2-2; D call uncertain. Trimming left V 0 bases short and J 3 bases short, with 6 bases between. Germline CDR1 reads SGDLS; CDR2 reads YYNGEE. There are 14 residues in the CDR3. CDR3 amino acids: CASSVETHTGELFF. CDR3 bases: TGTGCCAGCAGCGTAGAAACGCACACCGGGGAGCTGTTTTTT.

The chain carries TRBV3-1 (or the pseudogene TRBV3-2) and TRBJ1-2; D possibly corresponds to TRBD1 (5 bases). Germline CDR1 is LGHDT and CDR2 is YNNKEL (reference sequence). The CDR3 is made up of 16 amino acids. The V gene lost 1 base and the J gene lost 4 bases, with 16 bases spanning the gap. CDR3 DNA: TGTGCCAGCAGCCAAGGACAAGGCCGGAGGGGCTATGGCTACACCTTC. It translates to CASSQGQGRRGYGYTF.